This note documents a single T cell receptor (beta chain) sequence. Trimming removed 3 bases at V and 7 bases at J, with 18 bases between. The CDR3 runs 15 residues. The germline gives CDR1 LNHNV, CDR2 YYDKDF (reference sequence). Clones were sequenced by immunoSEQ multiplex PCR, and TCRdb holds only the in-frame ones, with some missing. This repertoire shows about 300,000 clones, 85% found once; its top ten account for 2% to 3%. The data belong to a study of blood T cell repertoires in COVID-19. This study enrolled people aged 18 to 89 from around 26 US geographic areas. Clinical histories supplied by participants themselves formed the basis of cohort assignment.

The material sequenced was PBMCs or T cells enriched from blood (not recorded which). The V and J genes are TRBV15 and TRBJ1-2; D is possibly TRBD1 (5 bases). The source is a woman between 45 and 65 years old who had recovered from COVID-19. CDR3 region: CATSRTGGGIGGYTF. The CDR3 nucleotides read TGTGCCACCAGCAGGACGGGCGGGGGGATAGGTGGCTACACCTTC. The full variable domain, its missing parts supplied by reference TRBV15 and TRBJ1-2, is DAMVIQNPRYQVTQFGKPVTLSCSQTLNHNVMYWYQQKSSQAPKLLFHYYDKDFNNEADTPDNFQSRRPNTSFCFLDIRSPGLGDTAMYLCATSRTGGGIGGYTFGSGTRLTVV.